A single sample gave rise to the 8 T cell receptor beta chains below, sequenced in a study of control samples from healthy donors and cancer patients. Repertoires were generated with immunoSEQ multiplex PCR, while TCRdb's copy carries only in-frame clones and drops some. Of 150,000 to 200,000 clones in the sample, more than 85% were seen once. The sample was blood. The receptors stem from a woman aged 40 to 50 in good health.

The gene calls are TRBV27 and TRBJ2-5; the match to TRBD1 covers 7 bases. Germline CDR1 reads MNHEY; CDR2 reads SMNVEV (reference sequence). The CDR3 covers 14 residues. J gave up 5 bases and V 8 bases, and 11 bases lay outside the gene matches. For the CDR3, the DNA is TGTGCCAGCCAGGGGCAGGGGGTTTTGGAGACCCAGTACTTC. Residues: CASQGQGVLETQYF.

CDR3 DNA sequence: TGTGCCAGCAGCCAACTGAGTCAGTACTATGGCTACACCTTC. This codes for CASSQLSQYYGYTF. The chain joins TRBV6-5 to TRBJ1-2; D call uncertain. Germline V gives CDR1 MNHEY, CDR2 SVGAGI. This CDR3 region has 14 residues. With 6 bases removed from V and 3 bases from J, the gap between germline ends came to 14 bases.

The rearrangement links TRBV4-1 to TRBJ1-1; D is unclear. Trimming left V 1 base short and J 1 base short, with 4 bases between. The germline gives CDR1 MGHRA, CDR2 YSYEKL. The CDR3 runs to 13 residues. The CDR3 coding sequence is TGCGCCAGCAGCCAAGTTCAGAACACTGAAGCTTTCTTT. It codes for CASSQVQNTEAFF.

The CDR3 here is CASSHDRDGGYTF. The DNA for the CDR3 is TGTGCCAGCAGCCACGACAGAGATGGCGGCTACACCTTC. The gene calls are TRBV9 and TRBJ1-2; tentative D call: TRBD1 (5 bases). The germline CDR1 and CDR2 sequences are SGDLS and YYNGEE. The germline V and J ends were trimmed by 4 bases and 8 bases, with 15 bases remaining between them. The CDR3 sequence is 13 residues long.

The genes are TRBV6-5 and TRBJ2-7; D is unclear. The germline gives CDR1 MNHEY, CDR2 SVGAGI. V shed 5 bases and J shed 0 bases, with 11 bases lying between them. The CDR3 is 14 residues long. CDR3 bases: TGTGCCAGCAGTCCCCAGGTTACCTCCTACGAGCAGTACTTC. Amino acid sequence: CASSPQVTSYEQYF.

This rearrangement joins TRBV23-1 to TRBJ2-3; D call uncertain. TRBV23-1 falls under the ORF class, with uncertain function. CDR3 length equals 13 residues. With 7 bases removed from V and 2 bases from J, the gap between germline ends came to 10 bases. For the CDR3, the DNA is TGCGCCAGCAAGTCCCCCAACACAGATACGCAGTATTTT. Translating gives CASKSPNTDTQYF.

V gene TRBV7-9 combines with J gene TRBJ2-4, with TRBD2 matching 9 bases. The CDR3 contains 14 residues. CDR1 and CDR2 from the germline V gene are SEHNR and FQNEAQ (reference sequence). With 4 bases clipped from V and 11 bases from J, the junction kept 9 bases outside the gene matches. The chain's CDR3 is CASSSREGTTLQYF. The CDR3 DNA reads TGTGCCAGCAGCTCGCGGGAGGGGACTACCCTTCAGTACTTC. The whole variable domain, remainder taken from reference TRBV7-9 and TRBJ2-4, is DTGVSQNPRHKITKRGQNVTFRCDPISEHNRLYWYRQTLGQGPEFLTYFQNEAQLEKSRLLSDRFSAERPKGSFSTLEIQRTEQGDSAMYLCASSSREGTTLQYFGAGTRLSVL.

This chain links TRBV10-3 with TRBJ1-3; TRBD1 might be the D (5 bases). Germline loops: CDR1 ENHRY, CDR2 SYGVKD. The CDR3 consists of 14 residues. Deletions cut 7 bases from V and 0 bases from J, with 10 bases between. CDR3 residues: CAIKTGSSGNTIYF. DNA of the CDR3: TGTGCCATCAAAACAGGTAGCTCTGGAAACACCATATATTTT.